Listed here are 11 T cell receptor beta chains from one sample, sequenced in a study of vaccination effects on CD4 cells after COVID-19. TCRdb's copy holds only in-frame clones and misses some; the assay was immunoSEQ multiplex PCR. The profile covers around 49,000 clones, with under 80% appearing a single time and 25% to 35% taken by the ten largest. Antigen-specific CD4+ T cells were first expanded with viral peptide pools by the ViraFEST assay and only then sequenced. Investigators separated out CD4+ T cells once 10 days of culture had passed. It was between March and December 2020 that the person had a SARS-CoV-2 infection confirmed by PCR. No antigen has been assigned to these receptors. Specimen: CD4+ T cells from PBMCs cultured with a peptide pool, collected before COVID-19 vaccination. These receptors all stem from a human donor who had a prior SARS-CoV-2 infection.

The gene calls are TRBV12-5 and TRBJ2-3, with D possibly matching TRBD2 (6 bases). Germline CDR1 and CDR2: LGHNT and FRNRAP. V lost 6 bases, J lost 2 bases, and 12 bases lay in between. This CDR3 region has 14 residues. CDR3 nucleotides: TGTGCTAGTGGCATTGGGGGGTCCACAGATACGCAGTATTTT. This gives the protein CASGIGGSTDTQYF.

The chain employs TRBV6-5 and TRBJ2-7, with D maybe TRBD2 (7 bases). The CDR3 consists of 16 residues. V shed 2 bases and J shed 5 bases, with 19 bases lying between them. Germline lookup yields CDR1 MNHEY and CDR2 SVGAGI. Here the CDR3 DNA reads TGTGCCAGCAGTTACGAGGGGACGGGGGGCTTGGACGAGCAGTACTTC. This sequence encodes CASSYEGTGGLDEQYF.

The rearrangement joins TRBV18 to TRBJ2-7; perhaps TRBD1 as D (5 bases). V lost 1 base, J lost 3 bases, and 10 bases lay in between. There are 14 residues in the CDR3. CDR1 KGHSH and CDR2 LQKENI come from the germline V gene. The CDR3 DNA reads TGTGCCAGCTCACCACTAGCAGGGATCTACGAGCAGTACTTC. Translating gives CASSPLAGIYEQYF.

This chain joins TRBV5-4 and TRBJ2-3, with D perhaps matching TRBD1 or TRBD2 (5 bases each). The CDR3 extends over 13 amino acids. Trimming shortened V by 7 bases and J by 3 bases, and 12 bases separated the two germline ends. CDR1 is SGHNT, CDR2 YYREEE, per germline (reference sequence). The CDR3 region has the DNA TGTGCCAGCGGCCGGGGCGAAACAGATACGCAGTATTTT. Encoded protein: CASGRGETDTQYF.

V gene TRBV7-2 combines with J gene TRBJ2-5; no firm D call. The CDR3 runs 13 residues. In germline, CDR1 is SGHTA, CDR2 FQGNSA. The V and J ends lost 1 base and 3 bases respectively, with 6 bases between them. DNA of the CDR3: TGTGCCAGCAGCTTAGTCCGGAAAGAGACCCAGTACTTC. It codes for CASSLVRKETQYF.

In regard to this clone: The same CDR3 arises from other DNA sequences in this sample as well. The chain carries TRBV5-1 and TRBJ2-3; TRBD2 is a possible D gene (6 bases). Trimming took 0 bases from V and 3 from J, leaving 11 bases between them. The CDR3 runs to 15 residues. CDR1 is SGHRS, CDR2 YFSETQ, per germline. This chain's CDR3 is CASSLAGAGTDTQYF. CDR3 in DNA: TGCGCCAGCAGCTTGGCCGGGGCGGGAACAGATACGCAGTATTTT.

As regards this clone: One junction end does not reproduce the germline sequence, and a read error may be involved. The J gene is TRBJ1-3, the V gene TRBV7-7; TRBD1 agrees at 9 bases. The CDR3 runs to 16 residues. The germline gives CDR1 SSHAT, CDR2 FNYEAQ (reference sequence). Written as DNA, the CDR3 is TGTGCTAGCAGCCGAGGCGGACAGGGGAGCGGAAACACCATATATTTT. Its translation: CASSRGGQGSGNTIYF.

The CDR3 DNA reads TGTGCCAGCAGCTTCCCACAGGGAGATGGCTACACCTTC. The encoded protein is CASSFPQGDGYTF. The chain joins TRBV5-6 to TRBJ1-2, with D perhaps TRBD1 (6 bases). CDR1 is SGHDT and CDR2 is YYEEEE in the germline V gene. The CDR3 contains 13 residues. Trimming shortened V by 2 bases and J by 6 bases, and 11 bases separated the two germline ends.

The genes are TRBV5-5 and TRBJ2-7; D is unresolved. Germline V gene data show CDR1 as SGHKS and CDR2 as YYEKEE (reference sequence). The CDR3 spans 14 residues. Trimming took 2 bases from V and 4 from J, leaving 13 bases between them. The CDR3, as DNA: TGTGCCAGCAGCTTTTGGGGTAGGCCTTACGAGCAGTACTTC. It encodes CASSFWGRPYEQYF. Based on the CDR3 plus reference TRBV5-5 and TRBJ2-7, the full variable domain is DAGVTQSPTHLIKTRGQQVTLRCSPISGHKSVSWYQQVLGQGPQFIFQYYEKEERGRGNFPDRFSARQFPNYSSELNVNALLLGDSALYLCASSFWGRPYEQYFGPGTRLTVT.

The rearrangement uses TRBV3-1 (or the pseudogene TRBV3-2) and TRBJ2-7; 7 bases match TRBD1. The CDR3 is made up of 15 amino acids. CDR1 and CDR2 from the germline V gene are LGHDT and YNNKEL (reference sequence). Trimming at V came to 4 bases and at J to 0 bases, leaving 6 bases not matched to a gene. CDR3 protein: CASSPRDRLSYEQYF. The DNA for the CDR3 is TGTGCCAGCAGCCCCCGGGACAGACTCTCCTACGAGCAGTACTTC.

This rearrangement joins TRBV6-6 to TRBJ1-1; tentative D call: TRBD1 (6 bases). The CDR3 runs to 13 residues. The germline V gene has CDR1 MNHNY and CDR2 SVGAGI (reference sequence). The ends were cut back, 6 bases at V and 7 bases at J, with 15 bases in the middle. The CDR3 spells CASSQTGRYEAFF. The CDR3 nucleotides are TGTGCCAGCAGCCAGACAGGTAGATATGAAGCTTTCTTT.